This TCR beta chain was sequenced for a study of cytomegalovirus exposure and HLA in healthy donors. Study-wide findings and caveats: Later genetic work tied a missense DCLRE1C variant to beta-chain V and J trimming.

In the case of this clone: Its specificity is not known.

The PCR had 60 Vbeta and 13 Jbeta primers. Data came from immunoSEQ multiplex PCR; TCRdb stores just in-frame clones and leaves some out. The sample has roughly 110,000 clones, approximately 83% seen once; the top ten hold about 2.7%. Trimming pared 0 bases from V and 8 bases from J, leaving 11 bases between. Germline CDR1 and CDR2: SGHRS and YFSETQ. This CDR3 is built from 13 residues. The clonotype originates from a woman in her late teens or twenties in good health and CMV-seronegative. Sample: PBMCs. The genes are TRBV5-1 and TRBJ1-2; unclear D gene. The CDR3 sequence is CASSLAGEDGYTF. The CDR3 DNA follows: TGCGCCAGCAGCTTGGCCGGGGAGGACGGCTACACCTTC.